Shown below are 31 T cell receptor beta chains from a single sample sequenced in a study of blood T cells in healthy people across ages. Using a J-beta primer mix together with a sample-barcoded 5' primer, a second PCR was run for roughly 7 to 12 cycles. A single record per CDR3 protein comes from TCRdb applying MiXCR to the 5' RACE reads. Seen here are 850,000 to 1,000,000 distinct CDR3 sequences, around 49% observed once, and the top ten hold around 15%. The sequencing sample was made of blood. These receptors were taken from a man aged 25 to 40 in good health.

The rearrangement uses TRBV27 and TRBJ2-3, with 8 bases fitting TRBD2. The J segment lost 1 base and the V segment lost 0 bases, leaving 6 bases of the junction unmatched. This CDR3 contains 17 residues. Germline loops: CDR1 MNHEY, CDR2 SMNVEV (reference sequence). CDR3 bases: TGTGCCAGCAGTTTATCGTCTTCGCGGGGGGGCACAGATACGCAGTATTTT. This sequence encodes CASSLSSSRGGTDTQYF.

This clonotype was seen a few times. The chain joins TRBV20-1 to TRBJ2-1; unclear D gene. With 5 bases removed from V and 5 bases from J, the gap between germline ends came to 13 bases. The CDR3 is made up of 13 amino acids. The germline V gene has CDR1 DFQATT and CDR2 SNEGSKA (reference sequence). Written as DNA, the CDR3 is TGCAGTGCTCCCGGGCTAGGTGACAATGAGCAGTTCTTC. Its protein is CSAPGLGDNEQFF.

The V and J genes are TRBV20-1 and TRBJ2-7; the match to TRBD1 covers 7 bases. This CDR3 is 13 amino acids long. From germline, CDR1 is DFQATT and CDR2 SNEGSKA (reference sequence). The trim removed 6 bases at V and 4 bases at J, leaving 9 bases unmatched. The DNA for the CDR3 is TGCAGTGCGACTCCCGGGACAGCTTACGAGCAGTACTTC. Amino acids: CSATPGTAYEQYF.

The chain links TRBV20-1 to TRBJ1-5; 10 bases agree with TRBD1. This CDR3 contains 16 residues. The V and J ends lost 0 bases and 3 bases, in that order; junction bases with no gene match: 5. The germline CDR1 and CDR2 sequences are DFQATT and SNEGSKA (reference sequence). This CDR3 is CSARDRTGGNNQPQHF. CDR3 DNA sequence: TGCAGTGCTAGAGATCGGACAGGGGGTAACAATCAGCCCCAGCATTTT.

The V gene is TRBV6-5, the J gene TRBJ2-5; D possibly corresponds to TRBD2 (6 bases). The assigned J gene may be wrong: the sequence end matches TRBJ2-7 better. Germline V gene data show CDR1 as MNHEY and CDR2 as SVGAGI. This CDR3 spans 12 amino acids. The CDR3 DNA sequence: TGTGCCAGCAGTTACTCGGGACTCGAGCAGTACTTC. It translates to CASSYSGLEQYF.

This clonotype occurred a few times. The junction departs from germline at one end; a sequencing error may be responsible. The chain links TRBV6-2 or TRBV6-3 to TRBJ1-5; perhaps TRBD1 as D (5 bases). Germline V lookup: CDR1 MNHEY, CDR2 SVGEGT. This CDR3 is 13 amino acids long. For the CDR3, the DNA is TGTGCCAGCAGACGGGACGGCAATCAGCCCCGGCATTTT. Residues: CASRRDGNQPRHF.

The chain recombines TRBV28 with TRBJ2-1, with 15 bases lining up with TRBD2. The trim removed 3 bases at V and 7 bases at J, leaving 4 bases unmatched. CDR1 MDHEN and CDR2 SYDVKM come from the germline V gene. CDR3 length equals 16 residues. The CDR3: CASSFLGLAGGNEQFF. The CDR3 nucleotides read TGTGCCAGCAGTTTCCTCGGACTAGCGGGGGGGAATGAGCAGTTCTTC.

The V and J genes are TRBV12-3 or TRBV12-4 and TRBJ2-7; D is undetermined. V lost 6 bases and J 0 bases, leaving 12 bases between the germline ends. The CDR3 is made up of 14 amino acids. The CDR3 loop is CASSKEITSYEQYF. The CDR3 DNA reads as TGTGCCAGCAGCAAGGAAATTACCTCCTACGAGCAGTACTTC.

The V and J genes are TRBV28 and TRBJ2-7; 9 nucleotides line up with TRBD1. V trimming: 7 bases; J trimming: 2 bases; junction bases outside the gene matches: 9. The CDR3 contains 15 residues. Germline assignment: CDR1 MDHEN and CDR2 SYDVKM. CDR3 sequence: CASTKGQGTTYEQYF. In DNA form, the CDR3 reads TGTGCCAGCACCAAGGGACAGGGAACAACCTACGAGCAGTACTTC.

V is TRBV20-1 and J is TRBJ1-1; a possible D gene is TRBD1 (6 bases). V was cut by 6 bases and J by 4 bases, with 15 bases left in between. This CDR3 has 13 residues. CDR1 and CDR2 from the germline V gene are DFQATT and SNEGSKA (reference sequence). CDR3 protein: CSALQGAGTEAFF. Written as DNA, the CDR3 is TGCAGTGCACTACAGGGTGCGGGCACTGAAGCTTTCTTT.

A few counts support this clonotype. This rearrangement joins TRBV3-1 to TRBJ1-1; TRBD1 might be the D (6 bases). CDR3 size: 15 residues. V shed 0 bases and J shed 1 base, with 9 bases lying between them. Germline V CDR1 and CDR2: LGHDT, YNNKEL (reference sequence). For the CDR3, the DNA is TGTGCCAGCAGCCAAGAGTACAGGGCGAACACTGAAGCTTTCTTT. Its protein product is CASSQEYRANTEAFF.

This clonotype was detected only a few times. The J gene is TRBJ1-1, the V gene TRBV30; tentatively, D is TRBD1 (5 bases). The germline gives CDR1 GTSNPN, CDR2 SVGIG (reference sequence). V lost 5 bases to trimming and J lost 11 bases, with 24 bases between them. The length of the CDR3 is 14 residues. CDR3 DNA: TGTGCCTGGGATGTCCCAGGGAGCCTTTTGGAGGCTTTCTTT. Translated: CAWDVPGSLLEAFF.

The chain is built from TRBV29-1 and TRBJ2-5, with D possibly matching TRBD2 (7 bases). Per the germline V gene, CDR1 is SQVTM and CDR2 is ANQGSEA. The CDR3 runs 13 residues. This CDR3 is CTGSGGNGETQYF. The CDR3 DNA follows: TGCACCGGTTCGGGGGGCAATGGAGAGACCCAGTACTTC.

This clonotype has just a few counts. The chain has TRBV12-3 or TRBV12-4 and TRBJ1-2, with D unresolved. The CDR3 is 14 amino acids. V was trimmed by 2 bases and J by 2 bases, leaving 9 bases between them. This CDR3 is CASSLQDGNYGYTF. The CDR3 DNA reads as TGTGCCAGCAGTTTACAGGACGGGAACTATGGCTACACCTTC.

This clonotype was detected once. Here the CDR3 reads CASSSPQGGGEKLFF. The DNA for the CDR3 is TGTGCCAGCAGCTCACCTCAGGGAGGTGGCGAAAAACTGTTTTTT. The chain joins TRBV28 to TRBJ1-4; possibly TRBD1 for D (5 bases). The CDR3 covers 15 residues. The germline V gene has CDR1 MDHEN and CDR2 SYDVKM. Trimming pared 6 bases from V and 8 bases from J, leaving 19 bases between.

This chain links TRBV5-1 with TRBJ2-3; 13 bases match TRBD2. The CDR3 loop spans 18 amino acids. V lost 3 bases, J lost 5 bases, and 12 bases stayed unmatched. Germline values: CDR1 SGHRS, CDR2 YFSETQ. CDR3 nucleotides: TGCGCCAGCAGCTCCGGGACTAGCGGGGCCCGGCGTGGAGATACGCAGTATTTT. Protein product: CASSSGTSGARRGDTQYF.

The V and J genes are TRBV4-2 and TRBJ1-5; D remains ambiguous. With 0 bases removed from V and 3 bases from J, the gap between germline ends came to 15 bases. Germline-derived CDR1 and CDR2 are LGHNA and YNFKEQ. The CDR3 is made up of 17 amino acids. The CDR3 loop reads CASSQDGSRRINQPQHF. The CDR3 DNA sequence: TGTGCCAGCAGCCAAGACGGGTCTAGACGGATCAATCAGCCCCAGCATTTT.

The rearrangement joins TRBV6-2 or TRBV6-3 to TRBJ2-3; maybe TRBD2 (7 bases). This CDR3 is built from 14 residues. Trimming took 5 bases from V and 4 from J, leaving 13 bases between them. Germline values: CDR1 MNHEY, CDR2 SVGEGT. The DNA of the CDR3 is TGTGCCAGCAGTGGGGGGGCGTCGGCAGATACGCAGTATTTT. Its translation: CASSGGASADTQYF.

The V call is TRBV9, the J call TRBJ2-3, with 9 bases identical to TRBD2. V shed 0 bases and J 5 bases; nucleotides not matched to a gene: 1. The V gene's germline CDR1 is SGDLS and CDR2 YYNGEE. This CDR3 is built from 14 residues. CDR3 protein: CASSVASGVDTQYF. CDR3 nucleotide sequence: TGTGCCAGCAGCGTAGCTAGCGGGGTAGATACGCAGTATTTT.

Comments on this clonotype: At one end the junction does not follow the germline gene, possibly because of a read error. V and J are TRBV6-5 and TRBJ1-4; the D is unclear. Germline CDR1 reads MNHEY; CDR2 reads SVGAGI. CDR3 size: 16 residues. The CDR3 sequence is CASSYSKSAPNEKLFF. CDR3 bases: TGCGCCAGCAGTTACTCGAAGTCGGCGCCTAATGAAAAACTGTTTTTT.

The chain has TRBV5-1 and TRBJ1-2; possible D gene TRBD1, 5 bases. V lost 4 bases to trimming and J lost 4 bases, with 14 bases between them. This CDR3 is built from 14 residues. CDR1 and CDR2 from the germline V gene are SGHRS and YFSETQ. The CDR3 region is CASSRDEGTYGYTF. The CDR3 DNA is TGCGCCAGCAGCCGCGATGAGGGGACCTATGGCTACACCTTC.

CDR3 nucleotide sequence: TGTGCCAGCAGTCCCCGATCCTCCCGTAATTCACCCCTCCACTTT. As protein: CASSPRSSRNSPLHF. This chain links TRBV27 with TRBJ1-6; D is unclear. The ends were cut back, 5 bases at V and 6 bases at J, with 14 bases in the middle. The germline V gene has CDR1 MNHEY and CDR2 SMNVEV (reference sequence). The CDR3 has 15 residues.

Worth noting for this clonotype: A much larger clone lies a single base off, so this may be a read error. The V call is TRBV5-1, the J call TRBJ2-5; 10 bases are shared with TRBD1. The CDR3 extends over 17 amino acids. Looked up from germline, CDR1 is SGHRS and CDR2 is YFSETQ. In DNA form, the CDR3 reads TGCGCCAACAGCTTGGGCCCGACAGGGGGCTTCCAAGAGACCCAGTACTTC. This encodes CANSLGPTGGFQETQYF.

This clonotype was observed a handful of times. For the CDR3, the DNA is TGCAGCGGGACTAGCGGGAACAATGAGCAGTTCTTC. Protein product: CSGTSGNNEQFF. The V and J genes are TRBV29-1 and TRBJ2-1, with 12 bases fitting TRBD2. The CDR3 covers 12 residues. CDR1 and CDR2 from the germline V gene are SQVTM and ANQGSEA. V lost 7 bases, J lost 5 bases, and 0 bases stayed unmatched.

V is TRBV2 and J is TRBJ2-1; tentative D call: TRBD1 (5 bases). The germline CDR1 and CDR2 sequences are SNHLY and FYNNEI. V lost 4 bases to trimming and J lost 2 bases, with 15 bases between them. The CDR3 covers 16 residues. CDR3 protein: CASSVTLGVTYNEQFF. As DNA, the CDR3 is TGTGCCAGCAGTGTAACGCTAGGGGTAACCTACAATGAGCAGTTCTTC. The complete variable domain, with remaining parts taken from reference TRBV2 and TRBJ2-1, reads EPEVTQTPSHQVTQMGQEVILRCVPISNHLYFYWYRQILGQKVEFLVSFYNNEISEKSEIFDDQFSVERPDGSNFTLKIRSTKLEDSAMYFCASSVTLGVTYNEQFFGPGTRLTVL.

This clonotype was seen just once. The chain employs TRBV29-1 and TRBJ2-7; D remains unclear. This CDR3 is 12 amino acids long. V was trimmed by 6 bases and J by 0 bases, leaving 9 bases between them. Germline CDR1 SQVTM, CDR2 ANQGSEA. This chain's CDR3 is CSVTIDSYEQYF. DNA for the CDR3: TGCAGCGTAACCATTGACTCCTACGAGCAGTACTTC.

This clonotype was detected a few times. The chain uses TRBV7-9 and TRBJ1-2, with D possibly matching TRBD1 (6 bases). The CDR3 runs to 14 residues. V gave up 5 bases and J gave up 1 base, with 11 bases separating them. Germline V gene sequence: CDR1 SEHNR, CDR2 FQNEAQ (reference sequence). The CDR3 region is CASSPDSFNYGYTF. The CDR3 DNA sequence: TGTGCCAGCAGCCCGGACAGTTTTAACTATGGCTACACCTTC.

A remark on this clonotype: Its ends do not fully match the called genes, so a read error is possible. The chain employs TRBV12-3 or TRBV12-4 and TRBJ2-1, with 11 positions matching TRBD2. The CDR3 runs to 15 residues. The CDR3: CASSSGTSGFNEQFF. In DNA, the CDR3 is TGTGCTAGCAGCTCCGGGACTAGCGGATTCAATGAGCAGTTCTTC.

The V gene is TRBV7-2, the J gene TRBJ2-3; possibly TRBD1 for D (6 bases). The CDR3 is 15 amino acids. The ends were cut back, 6 bases at V and 2 bases at J, with 15 bases in the middle. Germline V gives CDR1 SGHTA, CDR2 FQGNSA. CDR3 residues: CASRPTGHYTDTQYF. CDR3 DNA sequence: TGTGCCAGCAGGCCCACGGGACACTACACAGATACGCAGTATTTT.

The rearrangement joins TRBV27 to TRBJ1-1; TRBD1 might be the D (6 bases). This CDR3 is built from 12 residues. Trimming cost V 6 bases and J 10 bases, with 15 bases left between them. CDR1 and CDR2 (germline): MNHEY, SMNVEV (reference sequence). Here the CDR3 DNA reads TGTGCCAGCAGCTCGAGGGGGGTCGGAGCTTTCTTT. Residues: CASSSRGVGAFF.

This clonotype was seen more than once but under ten times. The chain employs TRBV4-2 and TRBJ1-3; 8 positions agree with TRBD1. Germline CDR1 and CDR2: LGHNA and YNFKEQ. This CDR3 has 15 residues. J was trimmed by 3 bases and V by 0 bases; bases with no gene match: 1. CDR3 region: CASSQEGQVGNTIYF. The CDR3 nucleotides are TGTGCCAGCAGCCAAGAGGGACAGGTTGGAAACACCATATATTTT.